Below, 31 T cell receptor beta chains from the same sample are listed, as sequenced in a study of blood T cell repertoires in COVID-19. Assay used: immunoSEQ multiplex PCR; TCRdb lists only in-frame clones, some missing. The sample includes around 280,000 clones, roughly 89% of them seen just once. Specimen: PBMCs or T cells enriched from blood (not recorded which). Receptor source: a middle-aged woman who had recovered from COVID-19.

The V gene is TRBV19, the J gene TRBJ1-2; TRBD1 agrees at 8 bases. This CDR3 region has 15 residues. CDR1 is LNHDA and CDR2 is SQIVND in the germline V gene (reference sequence). V lost 4 bases and J lost 8; bases outside the gene matches: 12. CDR3 sequence (DNA): TGTGCCAGTAGTACCTGGGACAGGTCGACGGGAGGCTACACCTTC. Translated: CASSTWDRSTGGYTF.

This sequence joins TRBV28 and TRBJ2-3; 7 nucleotides line up with TRBD1. This CDR3 has 14 residues. Trimming took 7 bases from V and 2 from J; bases not matched to a gene: 6. Germline V gene sequence: CDR1 MDHEN, CDR2 SYDVKM. CDR3 nucleotide sequence: TGTGCCAGCAAAGGGGGCGGAAACACAGATACGCAGTATTTT. It codes for CASKGGGNTDTQYF.

The chain couples TRBV7-2 to TRBJ1-2; D unclear. V lost 5 bases and J lost 2, with 12 bases in between. CDR1 SGHTA and CDR2 FQGNSA come from the germline V gene. The CDR3 runs to 14 residues. The CDR3 coding sequence is TGTGCCAGCAGCCCAGCAGTCAGGAACTATGGCTACACCTTC. Its translation is CASSPAVRNYGYTF.

Written as DNA, the CDR3 is TGTGCCAGCAGTGGAAACGGGGCAAGGGGGCTTAACTATGGCTACACCTTC. Protein product: CASSGNGARGLNYGYTF. The chain couples TRBV6-1 to TRBJ1-2; 7 bases fit TRBD1. The CDR3 consists of 17 residues. V lost 4 bases and J lost 1; bases outside the gene matches: 12. Germline CDR1 reads MNHNS; CDR2 reads SASEGT.

This rearrangement joins TRBV27 to TRBJ2-6; 9 bases are shared with TRBD1. Trimming took 2 bases from V and 0 from J; bases not matched to a gene: 5. The CDR3 is 18 residues long. CDR1 and CDR2 from the germline V gene are MNHEY and SMNVEV (reference sequence). CDR3 bases: TGTGCCAGCAGTTTACTGGGACAGGGCCCCTCTGGGGCCAACGTCCTGACTTTC. It encodes CASSLLGQGPSGANVLTF.

The chain combines TRBV7-2 with TRBJ2-1; 7 bases are shared with TRBD2. With 1 base clipped from V and 0 bases from J, the junction kept 12 bases outside the gene matches. The CDR3 is 19 residues long. Germline CDR1 is SGHTA and CDR2 is FQGNSA. This CDR3 is CASSLVTASGLSSYNEQFF. The CDR3 DNA reads TGTGCCAGCAGCTTAGTCACGGCTAGCGGCCTGAGCTCCTACAATGAGCAGTTCTTC.

CDR3: CASSLDSLNTGELFF. CDR3 DNA sequence: TGTGCCAGCAGCCTCGACAGCCTGAACACCGGGGAGCTGTTTTTT. J is TRBJ2-2 and V is TRBV2, with a possible D match to TRBD1 (5 bases). The V and J ends lost 6 bases and 1 base respectively, with 12 bases between them. Germline lookup yields CDR1 SNHLY and CDR2 FYNNEI. This CDR3 is 15 amino acids long.

The chain employs TRBV6-1 and TRBJ2-1; 8 bases are a match to TRBD2. This CDR3 region has 16 residues. CDR1 is MNHNS and CDR2 is SASEGT in the germline V gene. The trim removed 4 bases at V and 5 bases at J, leaving 10 bases unmatched. The chain's CDR3 is CASSGGVAGGDNEQFF. The CDR3 DNA reads as TGTGCCAGCAGTGGAGGTGTCGCGGGAGGTGACAATGAGCAGTTCTTC.

Comment on this clone: Distinct nucleotide sequences in the sample also encode this CDR3. The J gene is TRBJ1-1, the V gene TRBV18; D remains ambiguous. V shed 3 bases and J shed 1 base, with 9 bases lying between them. This CDR3 comprises 14 residues. CDR1 is KGHSH and CDR2 is LQKENI in the germline V gene. This CDR3 is CASSPNSRNTEAFF. DNA of the CDR3: TGTGCCAGCTCACCGAATTCCAGGAACACTGAAGCTTTCTTT.

This chain joins TRBV7-8 and TRBJ2-1; the D gene is possibly TRBD2 (6 bases). V was clipped by 5 bases and J by 0 bases, with 11 bases between them. There are 15 residues in the CDR3. In germline, CDR1 is SGHVS, CDR2 FQNEAQ. CDR3 protein: CASSSGRSSYNEQFF. The CDR3 DNA reads as TGTGCCAGCAGCAGCGGGCGGAGCTCCTACAATGAGCAGTTCTTC.

The rearrangement links TRBV9 to TRBJ2-7, with D possibly matching TRBD1 (6 bases). Germline lookup yields CDR1 SGDLS and CDR2 YYNGEE. CDR3 length equals 15 residues. The V end lost 0 bases, the J end lost 0 bases, and 10 bases lay between the germline ends. This chain's CDR3 is CASSVGTDSSYEQYF. The CDR3 DNA sequence: TGTGCCAGCAGCGTAGGTACGGACAGCTCCTACGAGCAGTACTTC.

This chain joins TRBV18 and TRBJ1-1; possibly TRBD1 for D (6 bases). The V gene lost 6 bases and the J gene lost 4 bases, with 12 bases spanning the gap. There are 13 residues in the CDR3. Germline values: CDR1 KGHSH, CDR2 LQKENI. The CDR3 loop is CASSAGGATEAFF. The CDR3 bases are TGTGCCAGCTCGGCCGGGGGGGCCACTGAAGCTTTCTTT. The full variable domain, its missing parts supplied by reference TRBV18 and TRBJ1-1, is NAGVMQNPRHLVRRRGQEARLRCSPMKGHSHVYWYRQLPEEGLKFMVYLQKENIIDESGMPKERFSAEFPKEGPSILRIQQVVRGDSAAYFCASSAGGATEAFFGQGTRLTVV.

J is TRBJ1-4 and V is TRBV6-5; TRBD1 agrees at 11 bases. This CDR3 has 15 amino acids. V lost 6 bases, J lost 7 bases, and 7 bases stayed unmatched. In germline, CDR1 is MNHEY, CDR2 SVGAGI. The CDR3, as DNA: TGTGCCAGCAGACAAACCGGGACAGGGGGTGAAAAACTGTTTTTT. Its translation: CASRQTGTGGEKLFF.

The chain is built from TRBV6-5 and TRBJ2-7; 9 nucleotides align to TRBD1. The germline V gene has CDR1 MNHEY and CDR2 SVGAGI. V dropped 6 bases and J dropped 4; count of bases not matched to a gene: 7. The CDR3 totals 14 residues. The CDR3 protein is CASRQPGQGYEQYF. CDR3 nucleotides: TGTGCCAGCAGACAACCGGGACAGGGTTACGAGCAGTACTTC.

This clone is a singleton in its sample. The chain uses TRBV12-3 or TRBV12-4 and TRBJ1-2; D might be TRBD1 (5 bases). The CDR3 sequence is 13 residues long. Trimming pared 2 bases from V and 7 bases from J, leaving 11 bases between. CDR3 nucleotide sequence: TGTGCCAGCAGTTTAACCAGGGAATCTGGCTACACCTTC. This translates into CASSLTRESGYTF.

This chain links TRBV27 with TRBJ2-7, with TRBD1 matching over 8 bases. There are 13 residues in the CDR3. Trimming at V came to 6 bases and at J to 7 bases, leaving 8 bases not matched to a gene. Germline V gene sequence: CDR1 MNHEY, CDR2 SMNVEV (reference sequence). The DNA for the CDR3 is TGTGCCAGCAGCCCGCCAGGGGGCTGGGAGCAGTACTTC. Residues: CASSPPGGWEQYF.

The chain recombines TRBV6-5 with TRBJ2-3, with 7 bases that match TRBD2. Germline V gives CDR1 MNHEY, CDR2 SVGAGI. The CDR3 is 14 amino acids. The ends lost 6 bases at V and 4 bases at J; junction bases unmatched: 7. CDR3 protein: CASSWGGRSDTQYF. For the CDR3, the DNA is TGTGCCAGCAGCTGGGGCGGGAGATCAGATACGCAGTATTTT.

This chain joins TRBV3-1 (or the pseudogene TRBV3-2) and TRBJ2-7; TRBD2 agrees at 7 bases. The junction had 3 bases not matched to a gene; V was cut back by 2 bases and J by 2 bases. Germline lookup yields CDR1 LGHDT and CDR2 YNNKEL (reference sequence). The CDR3 is 14 amino acids. The CDR3 sequence: CASSQIRGAYEQYF. The CDR3 DNA reads as TGTGCCAGCAGCCAAATACGGGGGGCCTACGAGCAGTACTTC.

This sequence joins TRBV7-3 and TRBJ1-4; D not certain. Germline values: CDR1 SGHTA, CDR2 FQGTGA. The V end was cut by 3 bases, the J end by 8 bases, with 10 bases between. This CDR3 has 13 residues. CDR3 amino acids: CASSFGPGEKLFF. CDR3 in DNA: TGTGCCAGCAGCTTTGGGCCAGGAGAAAAACTGTTTTTT.

The chain is built from TRBV6-5 and TRBJ2-7, with 7 bases lining up with TRBD1. This CDR3 spans 14 amino acids. Germline CDR1 is MNHEY and CDR2 is SVGAGI. The V gene end was trimmed by 5 bases and the J gene end by 2 bases; junction bases not matched to a gene: 6. The CDR3 DNA reads as TGTGCCAGCAGTCAGACCGGGACAGCCTACGAGCAGTACTTC. As protein: CASSQTGTAYEQYF.

The chain is built from TRBV7-8 and TRBJ2-1, with 7 positions matching TRBD2. This CDR3 has 16 residues. The germline CDR1 and CDR2 sequences are SGHVS and FQNEAQ. Unmatched junction bases numbered 6, after V lost 1 base and J lost 3 bases. CDR3 nucleotides: TGTGCCAGCAGCTTAGTCCAGCGGGAAGTCTACAATGAGCAGTTCTTC. It is translated as CASSLVQREVYNEQFF.

This chain joins TRBV18 and TRBJ2-3, with D perhaps TRBD1 (6 bases). V was clipped by 5 bases and J by 3 bases, with 18 bases between them. This CDR3 region has 16 residues. Germline-derived CDR1 and CDR2 are KGHSH and LQKENI. The CDR3 DNA is TGTGCCAGCTCAACAAGACAGGCCCTGGGTACAGATACGCAGTATTTT. Translating gives CASSTRQALGTDTQYF.

This clone was counted between two and nine times. This rearrangement joins TRBV11-2 to TRBJ2-7; D unclear. This CDR3 has 13 amino acids. V was shortened by 6 bases and J by 2 bases, with 11 bases between the two germline ends. Germline loops: CDR1 SGHAT, CDR2 FQNNGV. This CDR3 reads CASSRLQTYEQYF. The DNA for the CDR3 is TGTGCCAGCAGTCGACTGCAAACCTACGAGCAGTACTTC.

This chain connects TRBV6-2 or TRBV6-3 to TRBJ2-2, with D possibly TRBD1 on 6 matching bases. The V gene's germline CDR1 is MNHEY and CDR2 SVGEGT. The CDR3 is made up of 18 amino acids. The V end lost 2 bases, the J end lost 0 bases, and 16 bases lay between the germline ends. CDR3 nucleotide sequence: TGTGCCAGCAGTTACGCGACAGGTACCCCTACGAACACCGGGGAGCTGTTTTTT. Amino acids: CASSYATGTPTNTGELFF.

The rearrangement uses TRBV6-2 or TRBV6-3 and TRBJ1-4; perhaps TRBD1 as D (6 bases). Trimming pared 7 bases from V and 3 bases from J, leaving 12 bases between. The CDR3 is made up of 14 amino acids. CDR1 is MNHEY and CDR2 is SVGEGT in the germline V gene. CDR3 protein: CASTPGASNEKLFF. DNA for the CDR3: TGTGCCAGCACCCCAGGGGCGTCTAATGAAAAACTGTTTTTT.

The rearrangement uses TRBV5-1 and TRBJ2-7, with 14 bases matching TRBD2. The CDR3 sequence is 16 residues long. Per germline, CDR1 SGHRS and CDR2 YFSETQ. Losses at the gene ends were 0 bases for V and 2 bases for J; bases not matched to a gene: 1. The chain's CDR3 is CASSLGLAGGAYEQYF. Written as DNA, the CDR3 is TGCGCCAGCAGCTTGGGACTAGCGGGAGGGGCCTACGAGCAGTACTTC. The full variable domain, with the rest looked up from reference TRBV5-1 and TRBJ2-7, is KAGVTQTPRYLIKTRGQQVTLSCSPISGHRSVSWYQQTPGQGLQFLFEYFSETQRNKGNFPGRFSGRQFSNSRSEMNVSTLELGDSALYLCASSLGLAGGAYEQYFGPGTRLTVT.

The chain links TRBV30 to TRBJ2-5, with 8 bases identical to TRBD1. The germline V gene has CDR1 GTSNPN and CDR2 SVGIG (reference sequence). The CDR3 contains 13 residues. Losses at the gene ends were 3 bases for V and 7 bases for J; bases not matched to a gene: 7. DNA for the CDR3: TGTGCCTGGAGGACAGGGGCCGGTGTGACCCAGTACTTC. It is translated as CAWRTGAGVTQYF.

The chain joins TRBV7-8 to TRBJ2-1; 7 nucleotides line up with TRBD2. V lost 1 base and J lost 5; bases outside the gene matches: 5. This CDR3 is 15 amino acids long. CDR1 is SGHVS and CDR2 is FQNEAQ in the germline V gene. The DNA for the CDR3 is TGTGCCAGCAGCTTAGGGGCTAGCGGTAACAATGAGCAGTTCTTC. Translated, it gives CASSLGASGNNEQFF.

The chain recombines TRBV7-8 with TRBJ2-1, with 8 bases matching TRBD2. The CDR3 consists of 15 residues. After removal of 4 bases from V and 5 bases from J, the junction contained 7 bases not matched to a gene. In germline, CDR1 is SGHVS, CDR2 FQNEAQ. DNA of the CDR3: TGTGCCAGCAGCTACCGGGAACTAGCGGACAATGAGCAGTTCTTC. Amino acid sequence: CASSYRELADNEQFF.

The chain employs TRBV28 and TRBJ2-7, with 7 bases identical to TRBD2. In germline, CDR1 is MDHEN, CDR2 SYDVKM. V dropped 4 bases and J dropped 1; count of bases not matched to a gene: 16. This CDR3 region has 18 residues. DNA for the CDR3: TGTGCCAGCAGTTCCCCCCAATCCAGGACGGGGGGATCCTACGAGCAGTACTTC. Translation: CASSSPQSRTGGSYEQYF.

The chain has TRBV7-6 and TRBJ2-5; 8 nucleotides agree with TRBD2. Germline-derived CDR1 and CDR2 are SGHVS and FNYEAQ. Trimming at V came to 0 bases and at J to 2 bases, leaving 5 bases not matched to a gene. The CDR3 spans 16 residues. The CDR3 loop reads CASSLAGSGNQETQYF. Here the CDR3 DNA reads TGTGCCAGCAGCTTAGCGGGTAGCGGGAATCAAGAGACCCAGTACTTC.